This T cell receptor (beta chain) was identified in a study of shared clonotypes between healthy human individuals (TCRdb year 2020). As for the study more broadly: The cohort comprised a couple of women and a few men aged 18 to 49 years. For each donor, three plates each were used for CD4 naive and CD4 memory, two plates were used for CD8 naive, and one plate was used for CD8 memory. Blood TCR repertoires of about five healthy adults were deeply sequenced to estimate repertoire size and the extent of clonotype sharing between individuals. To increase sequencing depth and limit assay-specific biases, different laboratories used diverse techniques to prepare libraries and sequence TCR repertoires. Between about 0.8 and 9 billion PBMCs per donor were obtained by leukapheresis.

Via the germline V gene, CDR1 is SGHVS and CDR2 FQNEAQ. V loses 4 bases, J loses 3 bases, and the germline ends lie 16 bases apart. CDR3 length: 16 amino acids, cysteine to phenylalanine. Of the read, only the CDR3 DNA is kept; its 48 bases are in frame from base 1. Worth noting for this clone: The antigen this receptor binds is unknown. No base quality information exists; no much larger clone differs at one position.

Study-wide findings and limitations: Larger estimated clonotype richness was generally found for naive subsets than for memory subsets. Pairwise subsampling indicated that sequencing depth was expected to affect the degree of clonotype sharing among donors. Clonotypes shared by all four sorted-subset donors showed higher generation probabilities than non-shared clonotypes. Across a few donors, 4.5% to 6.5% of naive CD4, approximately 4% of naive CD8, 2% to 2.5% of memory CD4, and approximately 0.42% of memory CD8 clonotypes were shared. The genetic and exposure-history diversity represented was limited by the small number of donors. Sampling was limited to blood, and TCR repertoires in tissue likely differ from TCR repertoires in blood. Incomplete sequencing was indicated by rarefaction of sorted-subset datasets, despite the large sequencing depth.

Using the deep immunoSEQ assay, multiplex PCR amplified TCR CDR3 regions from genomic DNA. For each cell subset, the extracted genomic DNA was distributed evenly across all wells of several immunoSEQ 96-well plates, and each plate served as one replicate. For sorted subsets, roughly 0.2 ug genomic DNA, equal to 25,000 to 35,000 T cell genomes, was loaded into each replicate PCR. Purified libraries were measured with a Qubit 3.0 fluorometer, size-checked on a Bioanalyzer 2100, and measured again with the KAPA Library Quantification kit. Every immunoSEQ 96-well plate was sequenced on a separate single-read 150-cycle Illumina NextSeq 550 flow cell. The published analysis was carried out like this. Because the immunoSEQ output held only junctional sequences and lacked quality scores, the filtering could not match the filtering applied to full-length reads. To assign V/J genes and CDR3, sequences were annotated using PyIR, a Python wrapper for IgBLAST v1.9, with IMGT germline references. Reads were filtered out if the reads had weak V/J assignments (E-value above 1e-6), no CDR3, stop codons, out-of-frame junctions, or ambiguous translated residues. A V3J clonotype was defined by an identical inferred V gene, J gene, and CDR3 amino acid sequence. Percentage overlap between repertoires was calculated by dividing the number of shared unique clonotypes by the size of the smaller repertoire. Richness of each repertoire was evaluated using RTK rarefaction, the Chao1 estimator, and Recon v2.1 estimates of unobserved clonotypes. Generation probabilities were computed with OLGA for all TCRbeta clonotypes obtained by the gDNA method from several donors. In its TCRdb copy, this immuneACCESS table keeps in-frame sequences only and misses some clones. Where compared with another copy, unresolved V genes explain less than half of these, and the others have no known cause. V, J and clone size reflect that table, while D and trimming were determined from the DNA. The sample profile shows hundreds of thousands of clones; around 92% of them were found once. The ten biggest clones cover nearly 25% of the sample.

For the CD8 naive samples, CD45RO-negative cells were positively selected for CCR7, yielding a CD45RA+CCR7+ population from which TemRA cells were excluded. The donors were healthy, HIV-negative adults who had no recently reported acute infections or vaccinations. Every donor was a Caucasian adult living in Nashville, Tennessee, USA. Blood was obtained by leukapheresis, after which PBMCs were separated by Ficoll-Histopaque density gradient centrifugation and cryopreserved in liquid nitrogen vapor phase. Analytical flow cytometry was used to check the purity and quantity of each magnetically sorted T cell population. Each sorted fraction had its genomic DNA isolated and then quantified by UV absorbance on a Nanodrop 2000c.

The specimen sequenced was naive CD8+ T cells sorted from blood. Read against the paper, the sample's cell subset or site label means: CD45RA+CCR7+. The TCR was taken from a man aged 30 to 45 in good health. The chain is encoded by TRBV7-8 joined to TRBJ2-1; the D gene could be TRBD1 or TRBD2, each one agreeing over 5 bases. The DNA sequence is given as TGTGCCAGCAGCTCCGCTCACGGGGCCAACTACAATGAGCAGTTCTTC. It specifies CASSSAHGANYNEQFF.